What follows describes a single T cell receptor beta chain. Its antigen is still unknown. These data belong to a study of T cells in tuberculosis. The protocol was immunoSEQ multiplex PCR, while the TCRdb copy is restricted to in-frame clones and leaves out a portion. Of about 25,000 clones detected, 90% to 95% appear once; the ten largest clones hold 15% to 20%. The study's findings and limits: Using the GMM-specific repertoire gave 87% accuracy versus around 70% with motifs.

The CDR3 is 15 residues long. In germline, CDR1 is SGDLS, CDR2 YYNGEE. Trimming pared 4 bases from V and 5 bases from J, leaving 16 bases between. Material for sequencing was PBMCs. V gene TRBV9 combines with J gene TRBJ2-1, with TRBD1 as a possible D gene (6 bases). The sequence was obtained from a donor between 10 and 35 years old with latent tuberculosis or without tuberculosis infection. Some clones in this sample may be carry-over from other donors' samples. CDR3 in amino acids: CASSTHQGLNNEQFF. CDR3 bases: TGTGCCAGCAGCACCCATCAGGGGCTGAACAATGAGCAGTTCTTC.